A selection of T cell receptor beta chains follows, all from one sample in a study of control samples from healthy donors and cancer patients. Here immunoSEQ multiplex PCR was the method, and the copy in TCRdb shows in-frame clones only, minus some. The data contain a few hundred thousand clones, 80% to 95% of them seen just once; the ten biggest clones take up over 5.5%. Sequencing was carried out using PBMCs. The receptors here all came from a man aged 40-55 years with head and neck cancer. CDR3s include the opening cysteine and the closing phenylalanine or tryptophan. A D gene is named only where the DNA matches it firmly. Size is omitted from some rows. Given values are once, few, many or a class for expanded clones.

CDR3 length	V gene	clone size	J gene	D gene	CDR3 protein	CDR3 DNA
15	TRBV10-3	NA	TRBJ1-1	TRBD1	CAISESAGGMTEAFF	TGTGCCATCAGTGAGTCGGCAGGGGGCATGACTGAAGCTTTCTTT
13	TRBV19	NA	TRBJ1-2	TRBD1	CASSINRGDGYTF	TGTGCCAGTAGTATCAACAGGGGTGATGGCTACACCTTC
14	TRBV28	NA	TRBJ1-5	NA	CASSLRQSNQPQHF	TGTGCCAGCAGTTTGCGACAGAGCAATCAGCCCCAGCATTTT
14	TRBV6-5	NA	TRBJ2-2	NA	CASKTGSNTGELFF	TGTGCCAGCAAGACCGGGTCGAACACCGGGGAGCTGTTTTTT
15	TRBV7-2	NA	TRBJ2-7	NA	CASSLGVGLSYEQYF	TGTGCCAGCAGCTTAGGGGTAGGGCTCTCCTACGAGCAGTACTTC
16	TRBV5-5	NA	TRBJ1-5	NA	CASSLGRADSNQPQHF	TGTGCCAGCAGCTTGGGCCGGGCGGATAGCAATCAGCCCCAGCATTTT
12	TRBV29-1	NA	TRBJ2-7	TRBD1	CSVRRQGGEQYF	TGCAGCGTTCGAAGACAGGGTGGCGAGCAGTACTTC
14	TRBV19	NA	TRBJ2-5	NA	CASSMGGVQETQYF	TGTGCCAGTAGTATGGGCGGGGTCCAAGAGACCCAGTACTTC
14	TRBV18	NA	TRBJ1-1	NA	CASSNGVPNTEAFF	TGTGCCAGCTCAAACGGCGTCCCGAACACTGAAGCTTTCTTT
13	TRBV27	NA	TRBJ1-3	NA	CASRRQQGNTIYF	TGTGCCAGCAGACGACAGCAGGGAAACACCATATATTTT
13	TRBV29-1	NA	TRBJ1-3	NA	CSVVGDSGNTIYF	TGCAGCGTTGTGGGAGATTCTGGAAACACCATATATTTT
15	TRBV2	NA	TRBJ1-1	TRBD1	CASIRTGVGNTEAFF	TGTGCCAGCATCCGGACAGGGGTGGGGAACACTGAAGCTTTCTTT
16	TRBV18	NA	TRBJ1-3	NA	CASSPRDKKSGNTIYF	TGTGCCAGCTCACCGAGAGACAAGAAATCTGGAAACACCATATATTTT
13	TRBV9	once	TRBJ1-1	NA	CASSVGDYTEAFF	TGTGCCAGCAGCGTAGGAGATTACACTGAAGCTTTCTTT
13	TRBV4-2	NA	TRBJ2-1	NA	CASSQLRANEQFF	TGTGCCAGCAGCCAACTGAGAGCGAATGAGCAGTTCTTC
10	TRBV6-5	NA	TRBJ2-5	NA	CAIVDQTQYF	TGTGCCATCGTTGACCAGACCCAGTACTTC
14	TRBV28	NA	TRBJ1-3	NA	CASCPVFSGNTIYF	TGTGCCAGCTGCCCGGTCTTCTCTGGAAACACCATATATTTT
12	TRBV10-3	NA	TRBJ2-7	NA	CAISPQGTKQYF	TGTGCCATCAGTCCCCAGGGTACGAAGCAGTACTTC
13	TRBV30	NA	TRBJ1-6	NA	CAWMDSSNSPLHF	TGTGCCTGGATGGACAGCTCTAATTCACCCCTCCACTTT
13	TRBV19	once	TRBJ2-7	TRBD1	CASSNGRGNEQYF	TGTGCCAGTAGTAACGGCAGGGGGAACGAGCAGTACTTC
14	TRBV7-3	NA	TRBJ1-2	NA	CASSHPGSLDGYTF	TGTGCCAGCAGCCATCCCGGGTCCCTCGATGGCTACACCTTC
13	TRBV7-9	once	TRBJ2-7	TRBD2	CASSLAGFGEQYF	TGTGCCAGCAGCCTAGCGGGTTTCGGCGAGCAGTACTTC
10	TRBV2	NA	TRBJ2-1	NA	CATQSQGQFF	TGTGCCACCCAGAGCCAGGGGCAGTTCTTC
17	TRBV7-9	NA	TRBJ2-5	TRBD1	CASSPRLDRALQETQYF	TGTGCCAGCAGCCCTCGTCTCGACAGGGCTCTTCAAGAGACCCAGTACTTC
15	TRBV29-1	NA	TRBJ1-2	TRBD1	CSVVVMGQAPDGYTF	TGCAGCGTTGTAGTGATGGGACAGGCACCGGATGGCTACACCTTC
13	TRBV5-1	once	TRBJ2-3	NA	CASSRQNTDTQYF	TGCGCCAGCAGCCGACAGAACACAGATACGCAGTATTTT
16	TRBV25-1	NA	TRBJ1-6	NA	CASSPLSTQYNSPLHF	TGTGCCAGCAGCCCCCTCTCCACACAATATAATTCACCCCTCCACTTT
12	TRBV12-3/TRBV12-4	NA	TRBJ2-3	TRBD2	CASSSGGNTQYF	TGTGCCAGCAGTTCGGGGGGGAATACGCAGTATTTT
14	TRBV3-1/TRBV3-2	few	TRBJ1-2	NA	CASSQWGSRYGYTF	TGTGCCAGCAGCCAATGGGGAAGTAGGTATGGCTACACCTTC
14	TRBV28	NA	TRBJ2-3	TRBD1	CASRLWTGWDTQYF	TGTGCCAGCAGGCTCTGGACAGGTTGGGATACGCAGTATTTT
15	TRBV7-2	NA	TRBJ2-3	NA	CASSPGTPRTDTQYF	TGTGCCAGCAGCCCCGGGACCCCCCGCACAGATACGCAGTATTTT
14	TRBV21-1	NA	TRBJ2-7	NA	CASRMGGPRDEQYF	TGTGCCAGCAGAATGGGAGGGCCCAGGGACGAGCAGTACTTC
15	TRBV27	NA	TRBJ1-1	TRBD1	CASSAGQGSDTEAFF	TGTGCCAGCAGTGCCGGACAGGGATCAGACACTGAAGCTTTCTTT
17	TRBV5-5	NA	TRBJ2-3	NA	CASAYSGGPASTDTQYF	TGTGCCAGCGCCTACTCCGGGGGCCCGGCTAGCACAGATACGCAGTATTTT
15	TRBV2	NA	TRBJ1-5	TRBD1	CASSVGQGRNQPQHF	TGTGCCAGCAGTGTAGGACAGGGCAGGAATCAGCCCCAGCATTTT
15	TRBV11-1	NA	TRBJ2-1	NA	CASSPRGSSYNEQFF	TGTGCCAGCAGTCCGAGGGGGAGCTCCTACAATGAGCAGTTCTTC
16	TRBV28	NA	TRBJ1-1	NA	CASSFSKVRVNTEAFF	TGTGCCAGCAGTTTTAGTAAGGTCAGGGTGAACACTGAAGCTTTCTTT
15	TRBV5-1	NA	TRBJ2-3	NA	CASSLEGVATDTQYF	TGCGCCAGCAGCTTGGAGGGAGTGGCGACAGATACGCAGTATTTT
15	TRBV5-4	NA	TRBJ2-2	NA	CASSLAPPTIGELFF	TGTGCCAGCAGCTTGGCCCCCCCGACAATCGGGGAGCTGTTTTTT
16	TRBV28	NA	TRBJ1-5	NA	CASSLYRAQGGQPQHF	TGTGCCAGCAGTTTATACAGGGCTCAGGGCGGTCAGCCCCAGCATTTT
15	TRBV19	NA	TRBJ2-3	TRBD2	CASSINSGRTDTQYF	TGTGCCAGTAGTATAAATAGCGGGAGAACAGATACGCAGTATTTT
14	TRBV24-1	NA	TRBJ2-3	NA	CATSLGRNTDTQYF	TGTGCCACCAGTTTGGGGCGAAACACAGATACGCAGTATTTT
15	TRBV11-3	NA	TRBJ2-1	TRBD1	CASSLGDSSHNEQFF	TGTGCCAGCAGCTTAGGGGACAGTAGCCACAATGAGCAGTTCTTC
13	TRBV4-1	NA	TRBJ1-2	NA	CASSVQVNYGYTF	TGCGCCAGCAGCGTTCAGGTTAACTATGGCTACACCTTC
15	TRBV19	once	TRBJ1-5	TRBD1	CASSPRGTENQPQHF	TGTGCCAGTAGCCCAAGGGGGACAGAGAATCAGCCCCAGCATTTT
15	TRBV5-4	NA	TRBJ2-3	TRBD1	CASSPPGQTTDTQYF	TGTGCCAGCAGCCCGCCGGGACAGACCACAGATACGCAGTATTTT
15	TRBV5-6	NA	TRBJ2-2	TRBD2	CASSLVSGDTGELFF	TGTGCCAGCAGCTTGGTTAGCGGGGACACCGGGGAGCTGTTTTTT
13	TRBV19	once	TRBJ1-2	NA	CASSMTNDFGYTF	TGTGCCAGTAGTATGACGAATGACTTCGGCTACACCTTC
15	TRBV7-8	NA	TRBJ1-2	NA	CASSPGRSGIHGYTF	TGTGCCAGCAGCCCCGGTAGGTCGGGGATCCATGGCTACACCTTC
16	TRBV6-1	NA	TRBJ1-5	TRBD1	CASSGFPGTGVQPQHF	TGTGCCAGCAGTGGCTTCCCCGGGACAGGGGTGCAGCCCCAGCATTTT
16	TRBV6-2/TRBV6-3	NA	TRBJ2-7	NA	CASSYDRQNMNYEQYF	TGTGCCAGCAGTTACGACCGACAGAATATGAATTACGAGCAGTACTTC
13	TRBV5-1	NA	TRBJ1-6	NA	CASSGGDNSPLHF	TGCGCCAGCAGCGGAGGAGATAATTCACCCCTCCACTTT
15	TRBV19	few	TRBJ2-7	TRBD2	CASSNRGGFTYEQYF	TGTGCCAGTAGTAACCGGGGGGGTTTTACTTACGAGCAGTACTTC
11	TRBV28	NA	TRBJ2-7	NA	CASSLQGKQYF	TGTGCCAGCAGCCTCCAGGGGAAGCAGTACTTC
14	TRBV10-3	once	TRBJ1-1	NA	CAISVGQRNTEAFF	TGTGCCATCAGTGTAGGACAACGGAACACTGAAGCTTTCTTT
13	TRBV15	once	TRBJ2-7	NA	CATSRPITYEQYF	TGTGCCACCAGCAGACCCATCACCTACGAGCAGTACTTC
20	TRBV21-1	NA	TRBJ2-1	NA	CASSRLWGRRTGEGYNEQFF	TGTGCCAGCAGCAGGTTATGGGGCCGGAGGACAGGGGAGGGTTACAATGAGCAGTTCTTC
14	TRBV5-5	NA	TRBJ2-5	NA	CASSLGGGGETQYF	TGTGCCAGCAGTTTAGGAGGGGGCGGAGAGACCCAGTACTTC
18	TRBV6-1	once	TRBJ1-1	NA	CASSESVFGVGLNTEAFF	TGTGCCAGCAGTGAATCTGTCTTCGGTGTCGGGTTGAACACTGAAGCTTTCTTT